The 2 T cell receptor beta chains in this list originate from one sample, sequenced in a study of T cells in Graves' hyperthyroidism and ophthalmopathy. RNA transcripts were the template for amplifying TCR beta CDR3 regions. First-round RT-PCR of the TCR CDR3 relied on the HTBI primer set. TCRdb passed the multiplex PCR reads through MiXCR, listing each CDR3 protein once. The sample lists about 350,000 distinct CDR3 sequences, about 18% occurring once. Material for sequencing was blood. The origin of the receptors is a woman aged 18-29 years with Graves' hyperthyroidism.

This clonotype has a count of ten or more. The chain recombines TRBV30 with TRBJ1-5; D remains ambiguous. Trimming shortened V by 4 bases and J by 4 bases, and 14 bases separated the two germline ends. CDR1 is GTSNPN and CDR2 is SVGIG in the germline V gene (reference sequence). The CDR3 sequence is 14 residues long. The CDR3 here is CAWNRVGGNQPQHF. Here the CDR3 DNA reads TGTGCCTGGAACCGGGTCGGCGGGAATCAGCCCCAGCATTTT.

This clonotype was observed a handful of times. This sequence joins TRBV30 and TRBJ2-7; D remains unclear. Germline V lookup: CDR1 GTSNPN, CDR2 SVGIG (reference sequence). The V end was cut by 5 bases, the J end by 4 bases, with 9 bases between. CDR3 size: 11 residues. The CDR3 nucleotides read TGTGCCTGGGGAGTTCCGTACGAGCAGTACTTC. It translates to CAWGVPYEQYF.